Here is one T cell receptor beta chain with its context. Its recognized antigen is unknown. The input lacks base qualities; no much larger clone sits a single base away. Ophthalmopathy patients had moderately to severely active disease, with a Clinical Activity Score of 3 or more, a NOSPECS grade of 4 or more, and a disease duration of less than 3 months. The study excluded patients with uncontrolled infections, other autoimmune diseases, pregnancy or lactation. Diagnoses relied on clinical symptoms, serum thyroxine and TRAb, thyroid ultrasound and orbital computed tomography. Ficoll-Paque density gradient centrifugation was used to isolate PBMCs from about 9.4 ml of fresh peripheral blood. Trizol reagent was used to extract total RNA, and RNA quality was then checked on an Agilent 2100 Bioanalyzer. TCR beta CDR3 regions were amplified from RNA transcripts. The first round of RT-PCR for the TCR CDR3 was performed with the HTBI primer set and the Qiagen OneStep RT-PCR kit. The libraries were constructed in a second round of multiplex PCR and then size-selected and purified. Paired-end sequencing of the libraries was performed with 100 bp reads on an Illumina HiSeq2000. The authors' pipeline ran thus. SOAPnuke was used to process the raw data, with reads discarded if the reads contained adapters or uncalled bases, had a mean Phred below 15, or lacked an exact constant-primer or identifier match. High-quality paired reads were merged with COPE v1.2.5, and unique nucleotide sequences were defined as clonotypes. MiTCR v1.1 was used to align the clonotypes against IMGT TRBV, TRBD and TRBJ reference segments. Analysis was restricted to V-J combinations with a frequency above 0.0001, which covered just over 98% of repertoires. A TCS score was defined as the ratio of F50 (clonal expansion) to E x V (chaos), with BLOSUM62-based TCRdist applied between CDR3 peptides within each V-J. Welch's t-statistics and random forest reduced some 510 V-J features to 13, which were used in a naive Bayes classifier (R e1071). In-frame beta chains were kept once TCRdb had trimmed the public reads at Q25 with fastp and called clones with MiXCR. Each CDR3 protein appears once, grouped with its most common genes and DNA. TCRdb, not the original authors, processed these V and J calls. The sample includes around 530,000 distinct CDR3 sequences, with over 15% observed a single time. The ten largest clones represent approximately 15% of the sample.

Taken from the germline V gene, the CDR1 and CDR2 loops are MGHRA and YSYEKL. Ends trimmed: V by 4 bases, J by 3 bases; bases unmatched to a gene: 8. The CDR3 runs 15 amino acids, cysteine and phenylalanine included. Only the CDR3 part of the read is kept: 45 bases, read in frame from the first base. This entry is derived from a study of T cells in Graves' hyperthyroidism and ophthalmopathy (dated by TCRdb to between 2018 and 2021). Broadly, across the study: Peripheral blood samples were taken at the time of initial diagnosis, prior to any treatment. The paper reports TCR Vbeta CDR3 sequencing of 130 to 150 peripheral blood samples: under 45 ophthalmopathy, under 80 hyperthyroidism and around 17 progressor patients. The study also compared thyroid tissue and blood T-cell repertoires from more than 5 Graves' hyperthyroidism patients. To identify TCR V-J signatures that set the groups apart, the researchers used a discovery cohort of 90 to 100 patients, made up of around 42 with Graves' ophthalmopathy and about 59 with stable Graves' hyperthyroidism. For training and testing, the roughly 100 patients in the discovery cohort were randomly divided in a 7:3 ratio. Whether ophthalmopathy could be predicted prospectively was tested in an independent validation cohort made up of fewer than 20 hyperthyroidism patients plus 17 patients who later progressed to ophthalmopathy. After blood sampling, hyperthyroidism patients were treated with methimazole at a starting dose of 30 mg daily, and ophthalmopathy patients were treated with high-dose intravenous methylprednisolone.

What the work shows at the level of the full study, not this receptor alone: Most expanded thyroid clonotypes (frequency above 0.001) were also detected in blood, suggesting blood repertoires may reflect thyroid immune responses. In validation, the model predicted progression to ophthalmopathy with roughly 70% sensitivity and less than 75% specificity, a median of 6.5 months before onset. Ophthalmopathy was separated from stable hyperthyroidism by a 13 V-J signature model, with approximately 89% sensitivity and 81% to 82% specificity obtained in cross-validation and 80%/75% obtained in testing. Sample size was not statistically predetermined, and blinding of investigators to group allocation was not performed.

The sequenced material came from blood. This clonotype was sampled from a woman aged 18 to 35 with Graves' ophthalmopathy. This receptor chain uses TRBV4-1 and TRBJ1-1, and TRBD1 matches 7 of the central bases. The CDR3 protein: CASSRGTTGYTEAFF. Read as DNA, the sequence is TGCGCCAGCAGCCGGGGGACGACAGGGTACACTGAAGCTTTCTTT.